This TCR beta chain was documented in a study of Graves' ophthalmopathy and Graves' hyperthyroidism. This clonotype occurred many times. Amplified material comprised TCR beta CDR3 regions derived from RNA transcripts. HTBI primers served in a first-round RT-PCR, which a second-round multiplex PCR followed. TCRdb redid the calling of the multiplex PCR reads with MiXCR, one entry per CDR3 protein. The sample consists of around 1,000,000 distinct CDR3 sequences, 35% to 40% of them appearing once. The sequencing input was peripheral blood or thyroid tissue (not recorded which). This sequence originates from an adult man with Graves' hyperthyroidism.

This CDR3 is CSVDLGIQETQYF. CDR3 DNA: TGCAGCGTCGACCTGGGGATTCAAGAGACCCAGTACTTC. The V call is TRBV29-1, the J call TRBJ2-5; no reliable D call. The CDR3 totals 13 residues. V lost 6 bases and J lost 2, with 13 bases in between. Germline V CDR1 and CDR2: SQVTM, ANQGSEA.